The 23 T cell receptor beta chains listed next were all sequenced from one sample in a study of cytomegalovirus exposure and HLA in healthy donors. Primers included in the PCR were 60 Vbeta and 13 Jbeta primers. Libraries were prepared by immunoSEQ multiplex PCR; TCRdb keeps only in-frame clonotypes and omits some of them. The sample records about 130,000 clones, 17% being singletons. Sample: PBMCs. All receptors derive from a female donor in good health and CMV-seropositive.

This clone was counted a few times. The J gene is TRBJ1-2, the V gene TRBV18; D gene uncertain. The V gene lost 8 bases and the J gene lost 9 bases, with 19 bases spanning the gap. The CDR3 extends over 13 amino acids. Germline CDR1 is KGHSH and CDR2 is LQKENI. The CDR3 DNA sequence: TGTGCCAGCCACGCGGCGGGTGGTACGCGCTACACCTTC. Its protein is CASHAAGGTRYTF.

This clone has a handful of counts. The V gene is TRBV2, the J gene TRBJ2-7; D not certain. This CDR3 spans 13 amino acids. With 7 bases removed from V and 1 base from J, the gap between germline ends came to 11 bases. Germline V lookup: CDR1 SNHLY, CDR2 FYNNEI. The CDR3 sequence: CASTGRISYEQYF. For the CDR3, the DNA is TGTGCCAGCACAGGTAGGATTTCCTACGAGCAGTACTTC.

V and J are TRBV7-8 and TRBJ2-7; 9 bases are shared with TRBD2. This CDR3 is built from 16 residues. Germline-derived CDR1 and CDR2 are SGHVS and FQNEAQ. V lost 0 bases and J lost 3; bases outside the gene matches: 6. CDR3 loop: CASSLARGGFGYEQYF. The CDR3 coding sequence is TGTGCCAGCAGCTTAGCGCGGGGGGGCTTCGGCTACGAGCAGTACTTC.

This clone was counted between two and nine times. The rearrangement uses TRBV5-1 and TRBJ1-5, with D possibly being TRBD1 (5 bases). The CDR3 has 13 residues. V shed 4 bases and J shed 4 bases, with 9 bases lying between them. CDR1 and CDR2 from the germline V gene are SGHRS and YFSETQ. CDR3 nucleotide sequence: TGCGCCAGCAGCCCTGACAGAAATCAGCCCCAGCATTTT. Its translation: CASSPDRNQPQHF.

This clone was seen many times. The J gene is TRBJ2-1, the V gene TRBV5-1; 13 positions match TRBD2. CDR3 size: 15 residues. CDR1 is SGHRS and CDR2 is YFSETQ in the germline V gene. Trimming removed 6 bases from V and 8 bases from J; junction bases left unmatched: 8. This chain's CDR3 is CASTKIGLAGDEQFF. The DNA of the CDR3 is TGCGCCAGCACCAAAATAGGACTAGCGGGGGATGAGCAGTTCTTC.

CDR3 region: CASSEAPRGPQWGSNQPQHF. CDR3 DNA sequence: TGTGCCAGCAGTGAAGCGCCCAGGGGGCCGCAGTGGGGGAGCAATCAGCCCCAGCATTTT. The rearrangement uses TRBV2 and TRBJ1-5, with 8 positions matching TRBD1. J gave up 1 base and V 0 bases, and 14 bases lay outside the gene matches. The germline V gene has CDR1 SNHLY and CDR2 FYNNEI. The CDR3 is 20 amino acids.

The chain combines TRBV4-3 with TRBJ1-4; D might be TRBD1 (6 bases). The CDR3 spans 16 residues. The germline V gene encodes CDR1 LGHNA and CDR2 YSLEER. The V gene lost 0 bases and the J gene lost 6 bases, with 14 bases spanning the gap. The CDR3 spells CASSQEIGQGYEKLFF. DNA of the CDR3: TGCGCCAGCAGCCAAGAAATTGGGCAGGGGTATGAAAAACTGTTTTTT.

This clone showed up just a few times. The chain links TRBV7-2 to TRBJ2-3; 8 positions agree with TRBD2. The CDR3 length is 18 residues. Looked up from germline, CDR1 is SGHTA and CDR2 is FQGNSA. With V trimmed by 5 bases and J by 3 bases, 16 bases remained unmatched. The CDR3 is CASSLVLAGTLATDTQYF. The DNA for the CDR3 is TGTGCCAGCAGCCTAGTCCTAGCGGGTACCCTAGCAACAGATACGCAGTATTTT.

This clone showed up just a few times. The chain couples TRBV19 to TRBJ1-5; 7 bases are a match to TRBD1. This CDR3 is 13 amino acids long. Germline V gene lookup returns CDR1 LNHDA and CDR2 SQIVND (reference sequence). V dropped 8 bases and J dropped 6; count of bases not matched to a gene: 7. This CDR3 is CASRQGGGQPQHF. The CDR3 coding sequence is TGTGCCAGTCGACAGGGTGGGGGTCAGCCCCAGCATTTT.

The rearrangement links TRBV7-9 to TRBJ2-7, with 15 positions matching TRBD2. This CDR3 has 17 amino acids. V dropped 4 bases and J dropped 5; count of bases not matched to a gene: 9. The germline V gene encodes CDR1 SEHNR and CDR2 FQNEAQ (reference sequence). CDR3 nucleotides: TGTGCCAGCAGCTGGACTAGCGGGGGGGCTTTTGTGAACGAGCAGTACTTC. It specifies CASSWTSGGAFVNEQYF.

This sequence joins TRBV9 and TRBJ2-7; TRBD2 agrees at 9 bases. V gave up 3 bases and J gave up 0 bases; unmatched junction bases: 4. Germline loops: CDR1 SGDLS, CDR2 YYNGEE. This CDR3 has 15 residues. This chain's CDR3 is CASSASGDFSYEQYF. The CDR3, as DNA: TGTGCCAGCAGCGCTAGCGGGGACTTCTCCTACGAGCAGTACTTC.

The chain links TRBV5-1 to TRBJ2-3; 10 nucleotides line up with TRBD1. Germline V gene sequence: CDR1 SGHRS, CDR2 YFSETQ. The V and J ends lost 4 bases and 5 bases, in that order; junction bases with no gene match: 4. The CDR3 is 14 residues long. CDR3 in amino acids: CASSRGQGEDTQYF. CDR3 coding DNA: TGCGCCAGCAGCAGAGGACAGGGGGAAGATACGCAGTATTTT.

This clone was observed a handful of times. The V call is TRBV5-6, the J call TRBJ1-1; maybe TRBD1 (6 bases). Trimming took off 4 bases at V and 11 bases at J, with 21 bases between the two ends. The CDR3 spans 14 residues. Germline assignment: CDR1 SGHDT and CDR2 YYEEEE. CDR3 nucleotides: TGTGCCAGCAGCGAGGAGCGGGGGGGGGCGCGGGCTTTCTTT. Translating gives CASSEERGGARAFF.

J is TRBJ1-5 and V is TRBV19; D possibly corresponds to TRBD1 (5 bases). Per germline, CDR1 LNHDA and CDR2 SQIVND (reference sequence). The CDR3 has 15 amino acids. The V and J ends lost 3 bases and 0 bases respectively, with 9 bases between them. CDR3: CASSIGQISNQPQHF. In DNA, the CDR3 is TGTGCCAGTAGTATTGGACAAATTAGCAATCAGCCCCAGCATTTT.

This clone has only a few counts. This chain links TRBV15 with TRBJ2-2; 9 bases map to TRBD1. Germline V lookup: CDR1 LNHNV, CDR2 YYDKDF (reference sequence). V shed 8 bases and J 5 bases; nucleotides not matched to a gene: 6. The CDR3 is 14 residues long. CDR3 DNA: TGTGCCACCGGGTACAGGGGGCGGACCGGGGAGCTGTTTTTT. It is translated as CATGYRGRTGELFF.

The rearrangement joins TRBV28 to TRBJ2-7; 7 bases fit TRBD1. Germline trimming cut 6 bases from V and 3 bases from J; bases unmatched to any gene: 8. Germline V CDR1 and CDR2: MDHEN, SYDVKM. CDR3 size: 14 residues. CDR3 protein: CASRNRDSYYEQYF. As DNA, the CDR3 is TGTGCCAGCAGGAACCGGGACAGCTACTACGAGCAGTACTTC.

This clone showed up just a few times. V usage is TRBV18 and J usage is TRBJ1-5, with D possibly being TRBD1 (5 bases). V was trimmed by 3 bases and J by 2 bases, leaving 17 bases between them. Germline V CDR1 and CDR2: KGHSH, LQKENI. The CDR3 runs 17 residues. The CDR3 is CASSPPSGGRGNQPQHF. In DNA form, the CDR3 reads TGTGCCAGCTCACCCCCCTCCGGGGGACGGGGCAATCAGCCCCAGCATTTT.

This clone showed up just a few times. V is TRBV7-8 and J is TRBJ1-1; D possibly corresponds to TRBD1 (6 bases). V lost 2 bases and J 2 bases, leaving 15 bases between the germline ends. Germline CDR1 reads SGHVS; CDR2 reads FQNEAQ. This CDR3 is 16 amino acids long. This CDR3 reads CASSLWRAGANTEAFF. The CDR3 coding sequence is TGTGCCAGCAGCTTATGGCGGGCAGGGGCTAACACTGAAGCTTTCTTT.

This sequence joins TRBV2 and TRBJ2-1; TRBD2 matches at 9 bases. CDR1 SNHLY and CDR2 FYNNEI come from the germline V gene. The CDR3 has 19 amino acids. Unmatched junction bases numbered 16, after V lost 0 bases and J lost 7 bases. The CDR3 region is CASSEAGAFGAGGRNEQFF. CDR3 coding DNA: TGTGCCAGCAGTGAAGCGGGGGCTTTCGGAGCGGGAGGTAGGAATGAGCAGTTCTTC.

This clone was observed a few times. The chain couples TRBV28 to TRBJ1-1; D is perhaps TRBD1 (5 bases). The CDR3 sequence is 17 residues long. Trimming took off 0 bases at V and 4 bases at J, with 18 bases between the two ends. CDR1 and CDR2 from the germline V gene are MDHEN and SYDVKM. The CDR3 region has the DNA TGTGCCAGCAGTTTATGGGGGGGAGGGTTTTTAGGCACTGAAGCTTTCTTT. This encodes CASSLWGGGFLGTEAFF. The full variable domain, in which reference TRBV28 and TRBJ1-1 provide the parts outside the CDR3, is DVKVTQSSRYLVKRTGEKVFLECVQDMDHENMFWYRQDPGLGLRLIYFSYDVKMKEKGDIPEGYSVSREKKERFSLILESASTNQTSMYLCASSLWGGGFLGTEAFFGQGTRLTVV.

In its sample, this clone was seen many times. The V gene is TRBV30, the J gene TRBJ2-4; 8 bases agree with TRBD1. The CDR3 contains 16 residues. Germline V gene lookup returns CDR1 GTSNPN and CDR2 SVGIG (reference sequence). V lost 4 bases to trimming and J lost 1 base; unmatched junction nucleotides: 9. The CDR3 region has the DNA TGTGCCTGGACTAAGGAACAGGGGGACGCCAAAAACATTCAGTACTTC. Protein product: CAWTKEQGDAKNIQYF. Using reference TRBV30 and TRBJ2-4 for the parts outside the CDR3, the full variable domain is SQTIHQWPATLVQPVGSPLSLECTVEGTSNPNLYWYRQAAGRGLQLLFYSVGIGQISSEVPQNLSASRPQDRQFILSSKKLLLSDSGFYLCAWTKEQGDAKNIQYFGAGTRLSVL.

V is TRBV7-2 and J is TRBJ2-1; 8 bases map to TRBD2. Trimming at V came to 6 bases and at J to 5 bases, leaving 12 bases not matched to a gene. From germline, CDR1 is SGHTA and CDR2 FQGNSA. There are 16 residues in the CDR3. The CDR3 DNA follows: TGTGCCAGCAGGTTGTTTCGGGGGGGGTTAAACAATGAGCAGTTCTTC. It encodes CASRLFRGGLNNEQFF.

This clone was seen a handful of times. The chain uses TRBV5-6 and TRBJ1-2, with D maybe TRBD1 (5 bases). Trimming took off 1 base at V and 1 base at J, with 11 bases between the two ends. CDR3 length: 15 amino acids. The germline gives CDR1 SGHDT, CDR2 YYEEEE. The CDR3 reads CASSLRQSFNYGYTF. For the CDR3, the DNA is TGTGCCAGCAGCTTGAGACAGAGCTTTAACTATGGCTACACCTTC.